This record looks at one T cell receptor (beta chain) sequence and its context. The data stem from a study of control samples from healthy donors and cancer patients. The CDR3 is made up of 14 amino acids. Germline-derived CDR1 and CDR2 are SEHNR and FQNEAQ (reference sequence). Trimming removed 5 bases at V and 6 bases at J, with 16 bases between. Using immunoSEQ multiplex PCR, the repertoire was profiled, and TCRdb retains in-frame clones only, with some absent. The sample consists of more than 80,000 clones, just over 90% of them appearing once. The TCR was taken from a man aged 18 to 29 in good health. Sequencing was performed on blood. This rearrangement joins TRBV7-9 to TRBJ1-1, with TRBD1 as a possible D gene (6 bases). The CDR3 DNA sequence: TGTGCCAGCAGCCTAGATGAGACAGGCCCTGAAGCTTTCTTT. It translates to CASSLDETGPEAFF.